These T cell receptor beta chains were read from a single sample in a study of cytomegalovirus exposure and HLA in healthy donors. Clones were read by immunoSEQ multiplex PCR, and TCRdb kept only the in-frame ones, dropping some. The sample comprises under 200,000 clones, about 85% of which are singletons, and around 2.5% rests with the top ten. The sample taken for sequencing was PBMCs. These receptors came from a man in his thirties or forties in good health and CMV-seropositive. Each CDR3 is given with its conserved first and last residue. Fields, in order: J gene, V gene, clone size, D gene, CDR3 DNA, CDR3 protein. A D gene is named only where the DNA matches it firmly. Expanded clones are given a class, and other clones once, few, many or no size at all.

TRBJ2-3 | TRBV11-3 | NA | NA | TGTGCCAGCAGCTTGGGGCGGTCCACAGATACGCAGTATTTT | CASSLGRSTDTQYF
TRBJ2-2 | TRBV2 | NA | NA | TGTGCCAGCAGTGAAACAGGATGGACCGGGGAGCTGTTTTTT | CASSETGWTGELFF
TRBJ2-3 | TRBV13 | NA | TRBD2 | TGTGCCAGCAGCTCTAGCGGGCCGACACGGTATACGCAGTATTTT | CASSSSGPTRYTQYF
TRBJ1-5 | TRBV7-8 | NA | NA | TGTGCCAGCAGCCGGAGTAGTAACAATCAGCCCCAGCATTTT | CASSRSSNNQPQHF
TRBJ2-7 | TRBV4-3 | NA | TRBD2 | TGCGCCAGCAGCCCTTACGGACTAGCGGGAGGAAACTACGAGCAGTACTTC | CASSPYGLAGGNYEQYF
TRBJ2-7 | TRBV7-8 | NA | TRBD2 | TGTGCCAGCAGCTGGTCCTCTAGCGGGGCCTACGAGCAGTACTTC | CASSWSSSGAYEQYF
TRBJ2-1 | TRBV19 | NA | NA | TGTGCCAGTAGTACCCAATACTCTGCCGAGCAGTTCTTC | CASSTQYSAEQFF
TRBJ2-7 | TRBV5-4 | once | TRBD2 | TGTGCCAGCAGCTGGACTAGCGGTTCCACCTACGAGCAGTACTTC | CASSWTSGSTYEQYF
TRBJ2-6 | TRBV4-2 | NA | TRBD1 | TGTGCCAGCAGCCAAGTGGGGGACAGGGGGTTTGGGGCCAACGTCCTGACTTTC | CASSQVGDRGFGANVLTF
TRBJ2-4 | TRBV7-3 | NA | NA | TGTGCCAGCAGCTGGGGGCTAGCCAAAAACATTCAGTACTTC | CASSWGLAKNIQYF
TRBJ1-1 | TRBV10-1 | NA | NA | TGCGCCAGCAGTGAGTCTCCAGGGGTAAAAGCTTTCTTT | CASSESPGVKAFF
TRBJ2-1 | TRBV9 | NA | TRBD2 | TGTGCCCCCCAGACTAGCGGGAGAGGGGGAAGCTACAATGAGCAGTTCTTC | CAPQTSGRGGSYNEQFF
TRBJ2-1 | TRBV27 | NA | NA | TGTGCCAGCAGTTTCAGGGCCGAAAATCATGAGCAGTTCTTC | CASSFRAENHEQFF
TRBJ1-1 | TRBV5-1 | NA | TRBD1 | TGCGCCAGCAGCTCGGACAGGCCCTTGGGGAACACTGAAGCTTTCTTT | CASSSDRPLGNTEAFF
TRBJ2-1 | TRBV30 | NA | TRBD2 | TGTGCCTGGAGTGGCGGGACTAGCGGGAGTGACTACAATGAGCAGTTCTTC | CAWSGGTSGSDYNEQFF
TRBJ2-3 | TRBV9 | NA | NA | TGTGCCAGCAGCGTAGAGCTCGGGTTAGAGGCAGATACGCAGTATTTT | CASSVELGLEADTQYF
TRBJ2-1 | TRBV7-9 | NA | NA | TGTGCCAGCAGCTTACTCGGGACTTTAAGTGAGCAGTTCTTC | CASSLLGTLSEQFF
TRBJ1-1 | TRBV2 | NA | TRBD1 | TGTGCCAGCAGTGCCGAGGGACAGGGGGCTTCGGAAGCTTTCTTT | CASSAEGQGASEAFF